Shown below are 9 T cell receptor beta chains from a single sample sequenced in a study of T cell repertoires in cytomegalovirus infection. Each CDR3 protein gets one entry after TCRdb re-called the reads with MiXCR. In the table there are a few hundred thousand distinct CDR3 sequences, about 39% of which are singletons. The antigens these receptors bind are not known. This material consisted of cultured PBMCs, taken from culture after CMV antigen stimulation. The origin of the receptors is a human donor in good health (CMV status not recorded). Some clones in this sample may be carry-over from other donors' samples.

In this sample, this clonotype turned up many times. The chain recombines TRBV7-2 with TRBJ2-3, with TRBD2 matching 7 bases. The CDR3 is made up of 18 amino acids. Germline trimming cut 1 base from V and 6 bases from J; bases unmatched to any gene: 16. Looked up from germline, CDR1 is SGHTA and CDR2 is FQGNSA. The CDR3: CASSLVTPPAGKADTQYF. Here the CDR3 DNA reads TGTGCCAGCAGCTTAGTCACCCCCCCAGCGGGGAAGGCGGATACGCAGTATTTT.

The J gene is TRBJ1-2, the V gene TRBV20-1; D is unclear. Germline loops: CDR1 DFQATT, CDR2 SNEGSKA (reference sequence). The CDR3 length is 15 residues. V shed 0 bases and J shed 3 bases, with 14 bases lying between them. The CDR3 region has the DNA TGCAGTGCTAGAGATTCGGGTGGTTTTGACTATGGCTACACCTTC. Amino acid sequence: CSARDSGGFDYGYTF.

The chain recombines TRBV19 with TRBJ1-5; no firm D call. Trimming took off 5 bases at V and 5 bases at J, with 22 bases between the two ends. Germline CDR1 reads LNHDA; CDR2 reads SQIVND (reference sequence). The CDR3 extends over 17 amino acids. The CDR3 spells CASSPPGPIRPDQPQHF. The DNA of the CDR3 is TGTGCCAGTAGTCCCCCGGGCCCAATTAGACCCGATCAGCCCCAGCATTTT.

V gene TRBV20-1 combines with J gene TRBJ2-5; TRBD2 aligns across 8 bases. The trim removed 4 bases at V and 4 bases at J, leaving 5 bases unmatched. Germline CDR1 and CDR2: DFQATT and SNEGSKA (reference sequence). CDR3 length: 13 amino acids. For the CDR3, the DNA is TGCAGTGCTAACATCGGGGGGGGAGAGACCCAGTACTTC. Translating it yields CSANIGGGETQYF.

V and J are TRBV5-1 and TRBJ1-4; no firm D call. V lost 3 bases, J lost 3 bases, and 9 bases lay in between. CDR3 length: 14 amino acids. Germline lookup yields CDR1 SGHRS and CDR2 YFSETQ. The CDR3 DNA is TGCGCCAGCAGCTACGGTGCTTCTAATGAAAAACTGTTTTTT. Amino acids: CASSYGASNEKLFF.

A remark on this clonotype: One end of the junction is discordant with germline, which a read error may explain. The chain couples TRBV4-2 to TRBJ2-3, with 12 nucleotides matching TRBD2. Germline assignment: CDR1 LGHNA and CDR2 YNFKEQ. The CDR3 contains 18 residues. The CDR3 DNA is TGTGCCAGCAGTCAAGGGACTAGCGGGCGACTGCGCACAGATACGCAGTATTTT. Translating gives CASSQGTSGRLRTDTQYF.

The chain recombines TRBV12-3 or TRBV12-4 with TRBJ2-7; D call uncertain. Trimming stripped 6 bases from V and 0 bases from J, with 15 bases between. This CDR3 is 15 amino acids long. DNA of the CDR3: TGTGCCAGCAGCCCTCCTATTGGGGACTCCTACGAGCAGTACTTC. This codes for CASSPPIGDSYEQYF.

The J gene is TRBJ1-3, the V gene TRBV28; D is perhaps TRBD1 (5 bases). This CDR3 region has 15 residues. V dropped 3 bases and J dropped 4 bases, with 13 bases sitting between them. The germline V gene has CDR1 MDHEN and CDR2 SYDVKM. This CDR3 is CASSFFGREGNTIYF. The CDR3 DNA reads TGTGCCAGCAGTTTCTTCGGCAGGGAAGGAAACACCATATATTTT.

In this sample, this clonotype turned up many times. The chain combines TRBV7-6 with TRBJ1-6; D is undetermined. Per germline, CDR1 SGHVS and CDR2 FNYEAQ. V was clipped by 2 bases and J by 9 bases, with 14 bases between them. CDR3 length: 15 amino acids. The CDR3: CASSLRGPGRSPLHF. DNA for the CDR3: TGTGCCAGCAGCTTACGTGGGCCAGGACGTTCACCCCTCCACTTT.